What follows are 4 T cell receptor beta chains derived from one specimen sequenced in a study of blood T cell repertoires in COVID-19. This table comes from immunoSEQ multiplex PCR, and its TCRdb copy is limited to in-frame clones, with some not included. The repertoire has around 140,000 clones, around nine tenths of them found once; the top ten carry roughly 1.5%. What was sequenced was peripheral blood. These receptors were obtained from a woman between 50 and 59 years old with acute or convalescent COVID-19.

The chain couples TRBV7-8 to TRBJ1-4; possibly TRBD1 for D (5 bases). The CDR3 spans 16 residues. Germline V gives CDR1 SGHVS, CDR2 FQNEAQ. V lost 1 base to trimming and J lost 7 bases, with 16 bases between them. Written as DNA, the CDR3 is TGTGCCAGCAGCTTAGTGCTGGGGGGTGTTGGTGAAAAACTGTTTTTT. Translating gives CASSLVLGGVGEKLFF.

The rearrangement uses TRBV11-1 and TRBJ1-6; D possibly corresponds to TRBD1 (6 bases). V was trimmed by 5 bases and J by 9 bases, leaving 20 bases between them. The CDR3 runs to 16 residues. CDR1 is SGHAT, CDR2 FQDESV, per germline (reference sequence). The CDR3: CASSERQTGYGSPLHF. The CDR3 DNA sequence: TGTGCCAGCAGCGAAAGACAAACAGGGTATGGTTCACCCCTCCACTTT.

This rearrangement joins TRBV6-6 to TRBJ1-2, with 7 bases lining up with TRBD1. Per germline, CDR1 MNHNY and CDR2 SVGAGI (reference sequence). Trimming took 8 bases from V and 4 from J; bases not matched to a gene: 4. The CDR3 runs to 12 residues. The CDR3 loop reads CASATGTYGYTF. Written as DNA, the CDR3 is TGTGCCAGCGCGACAGGGACCTATGGCTACACCTTC.

The rearrangement uses TRBV27 and TRBJ1-1; 8 nucleotides line up with TRBD1. Germline CDR1 and CDR2: MNHEY and SMNVEV (reference sequence). The junction had 11 bases not matched to a gene; V was cut back by 4 bases and J by 7 bases. The CDR3 sequence is 15 residues long. In DNA, the CDR3 is TGTGCCAGCAGTTCTCAGGGGACAGGACCATTTGAAGCTTTCTTT. Translated, it gives CASSSQGTGPFEAFF.